Listed below are T cell receptor beta chains from one sample, sequenced in a study of blood T cells in healthy people across ages. TCRdb recomputed calls from the 5' RACE reads with MiXCR, one row per CDR3 protein. Of hundreds of thousands of distinct CDR3 sequences listed, 25% are singletons. This sample was also put to use in a study of T cells of mothers and their children.

The sequenced material came from blood. The origin of the receptors is a boy younger than 18 in good health. The CDR3 runs from the conserved cysteine through the conserved F or W. Each record gives: D gene, V gene, J gene, clone size, CDR3 DNA, CDR3 protein. A D gene is named only where the DNA matches it firmly. A row's size may be missing; if present it is once, few, many or a size class.

D: TRBD1; V: TRBV29-1; J: TRBJ2-5; size: few; DNA: TGCAGCGTTGCGCGTAGGGACAGAGAGACCCAGTACTTC; CDR3: CSVARRDRETQYF
D: NA; V: TRBV4-2; J: TRBJ2-7; size: NA; DNA: TGTGTCAGCAGCCAAGAGGTGGGAGGCCTGGGAGCCTACGAGCAGTACTTC; CDR3: CVSSQEVGGLGAYEQYF
D: NA; V: TRBV12-3/TRBV12-4; J: TRBJ1-3; size: NA; DNA: TGTGCCAGCAGAGACAGATTTGAAAACACCATATATTTT; CDR3: CASRDRFENTIYF
D: NA; V: TRBV15; J: TRBJ1-4; size: many; DNA: TGTGCCACCAGCGGGGGGCCGAATGAAAAACTGTTTTTT; CDR3: CATSGGPNEKLFF
D: TRBD2; V: TRBV18; J: TRBJ2-1; size: NA; DNA: TGTGCCAGCTCCCCTCAGCGGGAGGCGGGTGAGCAGTTCTTC; CDR3: CASSPQREAGEQFF
D: NA; V: TRBV20-1; J: TRBJ2-7; size: few; DNA: TGCAGTGCTGCCGGGGAGGTACTCACCTACGAGCAGTACTTC; CDR3: CSAAGEVLTYEQYF
D: NA; V: TRBV7-2; J: TRBJ2-2; size: few; DNA: TGTGCCAGCAGCTTAGAGGTGGGGCAGGCCGGGGAGCTGTTTTTT; CDR3: CASSLEVGQAGELFF
D: TRBD1; V: TRBV10-3; J: TRBJ2-7; size: NA; DNA: TGTGCCATCAGTGGGGGACAGGGACCTTACGAGCAGTACTTC; CDR3: CAISGGQGPYEQYF
D: NA; V: TRBV20-1; J: TRBJ2-1; size: few; DNA: TGCAGTGCTAGAGATCCCCCCATAGTAGAAGGCTACAATGAGCAGTTCTTC; CDR3: CSARDPPIVEGYNEQFF
D: NA; V: TRBV13; J: TRBJ2-5; size: few; DNA: TGTGCCAGCAGCTCAACAGAACAAGAGACCCAGTACTTC; CDR3: CASSSTEQETQYF
D: TRBD2; V: TRBV7-8; J: TRBJ2-7; size: NA; DNA: TGTGCCAGCAGCCTAGCTAGCGGGAGTAGGTACGAGCAGTACTTC; CDR3: CASSLASGSRYEQYF
D: NA; V: TRBV10-3; J: TRBJ2-5; size: few; DNA: TGTGCCATCAGTGAGTCTGTGCAAGAGACCCAGTACTTC; CDR3: CAISESVQETQYF
D: NA; V: TRBV11-3; J: TRBJ2-2; size: NA; DNA: TGTGCCAGCAGCTTCCGGGCCGGGGAGCTGTTTTTT; CDR3: CASSFRAGELFF
D: NA; V: TRBV7-9; J: TRBJ1-1; size: NA; DNA: TGTGCCAGCAGCCTCTTGACCACTGAAGCTTTCTTT; CDR3: CASSLLTTEAFF
D: TRBD1; V: TRBV10-3; J: TRBJ1-1; size: NA; DNA: TGTGCCATCAGCAGACAGGGGGATCCTGAAGCTTTCTTT; CDR3: CAISRQGDPEAFF
D: TRBD2; V: TRBV6-1; J: TRBJ2-5; size: NA; DNA: TGTGCCAGCAGTCAGGAACTAGCGATTCAAGAGACCCAGTACTTC; CDR3: CASSQELAIQETQYF
D: TRBD1; V: TRBV27; J: TRBJ2-1; size: NA; DNA: TGTGCCAGCAGTTTAGTGACAGGGCACGAGCAGTTCTTC; CDR3: CASSLVTGHEQFF
D: NA; V: TRBV7-2; J: TRBJ2-1; size: few; DNA: TGTGCCAGCAGCTTGGAGGGGGGTCTTAATGAGCAGTTCTTC; CDR3: CASSLEGGLNEQFF
D: TRBD2; V: TRBV28; J: TRBJ2-1; size: NA; DNA: TGTGCCAGCAGTTTGTCAGTAGCGGGGAAATACAATGAGCAGTTCTTC; CDR3: CASSLSVAGKYNEQFF
D: NA; V: TRBV5-1; J: TRBJ2-6; size: few; DNA: TGCGCCAGCAGCTTGGTAGGGAGTTCTGGGGCCAACGTCCTGACTTTC; CDR3: CASSLVGSSGANVLTF
D: NA; V: TRBV7-2; J: TRBJ2-5; size: NA; DNA: TGTGCCAGCAGCTTAGGGATTTCCGTCGGAGAGACCCAGTACTTC; CDR3: CASSLGISVGETQYF
D: TRBD1; V: TRBV20-1; J: TRBJ2-4; size: few; DNA: TGCAGTGCCAGGGACAGCCACAAAAACATTCAGTACTTC; CDR3: CSARDSHKNIQYF
D: NA; V: TRBV7-9; J: TRBJ1-3; size: NA; DNA: TGTGCCAGCAGCTTATTGAGGGACCACTCTGGAAACACCATATATTTT; CDR3: CASSLLRDHSGNTIYF
D: NA; V: TRBV6-6; J: TRBJ1-5; size: few; DNA: TGTGCCAGCAGTTACTTGGGGGAAGGGAATCAGCCCCAGCATTTT; CDR3: CASSYLGEGNQPQHF
D: TRBD2; V: TRBV4-2; J: TRBJ2-1; size: few; DNA: TGTGCCAGCAGCCAATACGGACTAGCCTATGAGCAGTTCTTC; CDR3: CASSQYGLAYEQFF
D: NA; V: TRBV5-1; J: TRBJ2-2; size: few; DNA: TGCGCCAGCTTCAAGGGGTCAAGCTCCCCTCCTCCCGGGGAGCTGTTTTTT; CDR3: CASFKGSSSPPPGELFF
D: NA; V: TRBV12-3/TRBV12-4; J: TRBJ1-2; size: many; DNA: TGTGCCAGCAGTTTGAATGCTAACTATGGCTACACCTTC; CDR3: CASSLNANYGYTF
D: TRBD2; V: TRBV11-2; J: TRBJ2-7; size: NA; DNA: TGTGCCGGCAGCCGCCCCGGGGGGTACGAGCAGTACTTC; CDR3: CAGSRPGGYEQYF
D: TRBD2; V: TRBV7-8; J: TRBJ2-1; size: NA; DNA: TGTGCCAGCAGCCCCAATCTAGCGGATCAGCAGTTCTTC; CDR3: CASSPNLADQQFF
D: NA; V: TRBV29-1; J: TRBJ1-5; size: NA; DNA: TGCAGCGTTGTGACGGGGGGCGGGCAGCCCCAGCATTTT; CDR3: CSVVTGGGQPQHF
D: TRBD2; V: TRBV4-2; J: TRBJ2-5; size: few; DNA: TGTGCCAGCAGCCAAGATATCCCTAGCGGGTACTCCCAAGAGACCCAGTACTTC; CDR3: CASSQDIPSGYSQETQYF
D: TRBD1; V: TRBV18; J: TRBJ1-4; size: NA; DNA: TGTGCCAGCTCGAATGGACAGGGGAACGAAAAACTGTTTTTT; CDR3: CASSNGQGNEKLFF
D: NA; V: TRBV12-3/TRBV12-4; J: TRBJ2-4; size: NA; DNA: TGTGCCAGCAGCCGACGGTCCATAGCCAAAAACATTCAGTACTTC; CDR3: CASSRRSIAKNIQYF
D: TRBD1; V: TRBV28; J: TRBJ2-7; size: few; DNA: TGTGCCAGCAGAACAGGGGTCGATCACGAGCAGTACTTC; CDR3: CASRTGVDHEQYF
D: NA; V: TRBV29-1; J: TRBJ2-7; size: NA; DNA: TGCAGCGTTGTGGGGCGAGACGAGGACGAGCAGTACTTC; CDR3: CSVVGRDEDEQYF
D: NA; V: TRBV29-1; J: TRBJ1-2; size: few; DNA: TGCAGGGAACACCGAGCTAACTATGGCTACACCTTC; CDR3: CREHRANYGYTF
D: NA; V: TRBV4-2; J: TRBJ2-2; size: NA; DNA: TGTGCCAGCAGCCAAACTCTAGCGAACACCGGGGAGCTGTTTTTT; CDR3: CASSQTLANTGELFF
D: NA; V: TRBV20-1; J: TRBJ2-6; size: NA; DNA: TGCAGTGCTAGAGCGGGAGTTGCTGGGGCCAACGTCCTGACTTTC; CDR3: CSARAGVAGANVLTF
D: TRBD1; V: TRBV13; J: TRBJ2-7; size: few; DNA: TGTGCCAGCAGCACCGGGACAGGGTTCTCCTACGAGCAGTACTTC; CDR3: CASSTGTGFSYEQYF
D: NA; V: TRBV12-3/TRBV12-4; J: TRBJ2-1; size: many; DNA: TGTGCCAGCAGTTTAGAGGCCTCGGGGAATGAGCAGTTCTTC; CDR3: CASSLEASGNEQFF
D: NA; V: TRBV12-3/TRBV12-4; J: TRBJ1-2; size: few; DNA: TGTGCCAGCAGCCCTACTCCTTATAGCTCCGACGGAGACTATGGCTACGCCTTC; CDR3: CASSPTPYSSDGDYGYAF
D: TRBD2; V: TRBV27; J: TRBJ2-7; size: few; DNA: TGTGCCAGCAGTTTATTGGGAGGGCCCTCCTACGAGCAGTACTTC; CDR3: CASSLLGGPSYEQYF
D: TRBD2; V: TRBV7-9; J: TRBJ2-1; size: few; DNA: TGTGCCAGCTGCGACCACCTAGCGGGGGGCGACAATGAGCAGTTCTTC; CDR3: CASCDHLAGGDNEQFF
D: TRBD2; V: TRBV20-1; J: TRBJ2-1; size: NA; DNA: TGCAGTGCCTACACAATTGCGGGAGGTTACAATGAGCAGTTCTTC; CDR3: CSAYTIAGGYNEQFF
D: NA; V: TRBV28; J: TRBJ2-7; size: few; DNA: TGTGCCAGCAGTTTATGGAGGATGGGGGGCTACGAGCAGTACTTC; CDR3: CASSLWRMGGYEQYF
D: NA; V: TRBV7-2; J: TRBJ1-1; size: NA; DNA: TGTGCCAGCAGCTTACTGACCCACGACGGCACTGAAGCTTTCTTT; CDR3: CASSLLTHDGTEAFF
D: TRBD1; V: TRBV18; J: TRBJ1-2; size: NA; DNA: TGTGCCAGCTCACCACCGACGACAGGGCCTACATATGGCTACACCTTC; CDR3: CASSPPTTGPTYGYTF
D: NA; V: TRBV11-2; J: TRBJ1-3; size: few; DNA: TGTGCCAGCAGCCTCGTGATCCCTGGAAACACCATATATTTT; CDR3: CASSLVIPGNTIYF
D: TRBD2; V: TRBV12-3/TRBV12-4; J: TRBJ2-1; size: few; DNA: TGTGCCAGCAGTTTTGGACTAGCGGATATTAGGGATGAGCAGTTCTTC; CDR3: CASSFGLADIRDEQFF
D: NA; V: TRBV7-8; J: TRBJ2-1; size: few; DNA: TGTGCCAGCAGCTTAACGGGCAGGGAGAATGAGCAGTTCTTC; CDR3: CASSLTGRENEQFF
D: NA; V: TRBV3-1; J: TRBJ2-5; size: NA; DNA: TGTGCCAGCAGTCAAGTACAGATAGACCCGCAAGAGACCCAGTACTTC; CDR3: CASSQVQIDPQETQYF
D: TRBD2; V: TRBV3-1; J: TRBJ2-5; size: few; DNA: TGTGCCAGCAGCCATTACCCGGGGGGTGAAGAGACCCAGTACTTC; CDR3: CASSHYPGGEETQYF
D: TRBD1; V: TRBV7-8; J: TRBJ2-1; size: NA; DNA: TGTGCCAGCAGCTTTGCGTCAGGGGGTTCCAATGAGCAGTTCTTC; CDR3: CASSFASGGSNEQFF
D: NA; V: TRBV28; J: TRBJ1-5; size: NA; DNA: TGTGCCAGCAGCAGACCTCAGGCGCCCCAGCATTTT; CDR3: CASSRPQAPQHF
D: TRBD2; V: TRBV29-1; J: TRBJ2-5; size: NA; DNA: TGCAGCGTTGGAGGTTTGGGACTAGTTGAGCAGTACTTC; CDR3: CSVGGLGLVEQYF